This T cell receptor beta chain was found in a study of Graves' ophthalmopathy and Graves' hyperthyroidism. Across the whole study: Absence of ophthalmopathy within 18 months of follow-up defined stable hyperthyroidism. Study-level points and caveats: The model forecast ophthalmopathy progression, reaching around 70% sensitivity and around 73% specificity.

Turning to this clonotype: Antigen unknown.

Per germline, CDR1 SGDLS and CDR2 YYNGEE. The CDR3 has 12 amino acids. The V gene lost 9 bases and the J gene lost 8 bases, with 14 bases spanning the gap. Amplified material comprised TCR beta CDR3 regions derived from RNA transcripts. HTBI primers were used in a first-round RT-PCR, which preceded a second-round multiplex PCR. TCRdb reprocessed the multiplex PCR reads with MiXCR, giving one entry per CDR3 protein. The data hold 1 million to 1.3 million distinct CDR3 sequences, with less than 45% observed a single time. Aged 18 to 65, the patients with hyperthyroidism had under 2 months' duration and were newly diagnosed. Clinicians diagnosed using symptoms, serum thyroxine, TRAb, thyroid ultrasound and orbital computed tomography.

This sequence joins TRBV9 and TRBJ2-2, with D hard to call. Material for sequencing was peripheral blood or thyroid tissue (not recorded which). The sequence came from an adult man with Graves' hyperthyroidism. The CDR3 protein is CATSLLRGELFF. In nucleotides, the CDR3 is TGTGCCACCTCACTTCTTCGGGGGGAGCTGTTTTTT. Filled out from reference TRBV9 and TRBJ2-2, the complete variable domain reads DSGVTQTPKHLITATGQRVTLRCSPRSGDLSVYWYQQSLDQGLQFLIQYYNGEERAKGNILERFSAQQFPDLHSELNLSSLELGDSALYFCATSLLRGELFFGEGSRLTVL.